What follows describes a single T cell receptor (beta chain). Germline assignment: CDR1 SGHTS and CDR2 YDEGEE. V lost 8 bases and J 5 bases, leaving 20 bases between the germline ends. The CDR3 runs to 15 residues. This record belongs to a study of T cells in tuberculosis. Study summary: In South Africa, adults with active tuberculosis were compared with IGRA-negative and latently infected IGRA-positive adolescents. Samples predate treatment or fall within its first 7 days.

This table comes from immunoSEQ multiplex PCR, and its TCRdb copy is limited to in-frame clones, with some not included. The sample lists several thousand clones, approximately 95% occurring once. HIV-seronegative South African adults aged 18 years or older had newly diagnosed active tuberculosis. Positive smear microscopy and/or M. tuberculosis culture confirmed active disease. The TCR originated in an adult with tuberculosis. The chain carries TRBV5-8 and TRBJ2-1; D remains ambiguous. The sample was PBMCs. CDR3 coding DNA: TGTGCCAGTCATGAGCCACGAACAGCCAACAATGAGCAGTTCTTC. Its translation: CASHEPRTANNEQFF.